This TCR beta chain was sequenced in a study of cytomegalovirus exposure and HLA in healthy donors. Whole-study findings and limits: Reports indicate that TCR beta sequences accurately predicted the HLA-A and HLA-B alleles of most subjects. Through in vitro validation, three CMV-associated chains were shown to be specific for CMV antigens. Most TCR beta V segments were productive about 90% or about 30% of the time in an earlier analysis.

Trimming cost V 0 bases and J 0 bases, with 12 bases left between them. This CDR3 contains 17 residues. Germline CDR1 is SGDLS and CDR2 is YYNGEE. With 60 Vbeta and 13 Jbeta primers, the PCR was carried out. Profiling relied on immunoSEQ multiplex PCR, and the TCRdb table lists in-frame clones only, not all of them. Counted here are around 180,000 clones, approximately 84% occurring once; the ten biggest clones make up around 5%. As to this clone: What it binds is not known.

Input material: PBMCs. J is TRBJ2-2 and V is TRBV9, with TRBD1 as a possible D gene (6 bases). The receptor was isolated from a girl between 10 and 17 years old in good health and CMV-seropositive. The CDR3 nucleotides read TGTGCCAGCAGCGTAGGGACAGCGATCGCGAACACCGGGGAGCTGTTTTTT. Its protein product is CASSVGTAIANTGELFF.